This TCR beta chain appears in the sequencing data of a study of human T cells and chemical hapten exposure. TCRdb re-analysed the RACE reads in MiXCR, keeping a single row per CDR3 protein. The sample carries tens of thousands of distinct CDR3 sequences, over 7.5% recorded once. Noted time point: patch test 1, 2 weeks after DPC sensitization. Documented treatment: therapeutic diphenylcyclopropenone sensitization with weekly scalp DPC. CDR3 size: 12 residues. V was pared by 1 base and J by 4 bases, with 5 bases between. Germline CDR1 reads SGHDT; CDR2 reads YYEEEE. This rearrangement joins TRBV5-6 to TRBJ2-5; D not resolved. The sequence was collected from a woman in her 40s with alopecia areata. Some clones in this sample may be carry-over from other donors' samples. Sample: whole blood, taken in connection with sensitization to the hapten diphenylcyclopropenone (DPC). In nucleotides, the CDR3 is TGTGCCAGCAGCTTGCAGACAGAGACCCAGTACTTC. Encoded protein: CASSLQTETQYF.